This T cell receptor (beta chain) was identified in a study of T-cell reconstitution after alpha-beta-depleted transplantation in children. Study observations and caveats: A year post-transplant, T-cell counts and diversity derived mostly from newly produced T cells. Expanded graft clones numbering several hundred reportedly gave rise to alpha-beta T cells about two months after transplant. Surviving thymic progenitors and recipient T cells were the source of high TCRbeta diversity at day 60 in some patients.

Many counts were recorded for this clonotype. Its target is unknown. Library preparation (for TCRbeta) was performed with unique molecular identifiers. TCRdb re-called the PCR reads through MiXCR, storing one row per CDR3 protein. The data hold around 110,000 distinct CDR3 sequences, with about a tenth observed a single time. This CDR3 comprises 15 residues. The germline gives CDR1 KGHSH, CDR2 LQKENI. Losses at the gene ends were 4 bases for V and 2 bases for J; bases not matched to a gene: 2. The TCR sequence derives from a boy aged 2 to 10 with acute lymphoblastic leukemia, due to receive a stem cell transplant. The chain is built from TRBV18 and TRBJ2-5; 12 nucleotides agree with TRBD2. The specimen comprised PBMCs, sampled before TCRalphabeta/CD19-depleted stem cell transplant. CDR3 sequence (DNA): TGTGCCAGCTCACGGACTAGCGGGACTCAAGAGACCCAGTACTTC. Its protein product is CASSRTSGTQETQYF.